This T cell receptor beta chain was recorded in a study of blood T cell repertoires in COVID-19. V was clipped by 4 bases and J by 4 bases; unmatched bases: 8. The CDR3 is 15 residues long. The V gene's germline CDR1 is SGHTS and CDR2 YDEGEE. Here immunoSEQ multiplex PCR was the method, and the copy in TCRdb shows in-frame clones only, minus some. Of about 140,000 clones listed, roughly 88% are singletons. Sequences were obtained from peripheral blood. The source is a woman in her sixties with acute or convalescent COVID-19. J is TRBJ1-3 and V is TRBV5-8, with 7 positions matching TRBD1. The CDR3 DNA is TGTGCCAGCAGCCCGCCCAGGACAGGAGGAAACACCATATATTTT. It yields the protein CASSPPRTGGNTIYF.